These 2 T cell receptor beta chains originate from one sample sequenced in a study of OX40 agonist ivuxolimab in advanced cancers. The method was immunoSEQ multiplex PCR; TCRdb's version includes in-frame clones alone and lacks a portion of them. The table has tens of thousands of clones, approximately 91% seen once. The specimen was CD4+ or CD8+ T cells sorted from blood, collected in a trial of the OX40 agonist ivuxolimab. The origin of the receptors is an adult with an advanced solid tumor such as melanoma, head and neck, liver or kidney cancer.

The chain has TRBV11-2 and TRBJ2-2; tentatively, D is TRBD2 (6 bases). The CDR3 covers 16 residues. The V gene lost 5 bases and the J gene lost 4 bases, with 17 bases spanning the gap. Germline V gene sequence: CDR1 SGHAT, CDR2 FQNNGV. CDR3 sequence: CASSPTPLGGTGELFF. In DNA, the CDR3 is TGTGCCAGCAGCCCCACTCCCCTCGGGGGCACCGGGGAGCTGTTTTTT.

This sequence joins TRBV28 and TRBJ2-5; possible D gene TRBD2, 6 bases. Germline V gene sequence: CDR1 MDHEN, CDR2 SYDVKM. The CDR3 length is 17 residues. With 6 bases removed from V and 5 bases from J, the gap between germline ends came to 25 bases. CDR3 residues: CASRRRGLAILGETQYF. The CDR3 bases are TGTGCCAGCAGAAGACGGGGCCTAGCGATCTTGGGGGAGACCCAGTACTTC.